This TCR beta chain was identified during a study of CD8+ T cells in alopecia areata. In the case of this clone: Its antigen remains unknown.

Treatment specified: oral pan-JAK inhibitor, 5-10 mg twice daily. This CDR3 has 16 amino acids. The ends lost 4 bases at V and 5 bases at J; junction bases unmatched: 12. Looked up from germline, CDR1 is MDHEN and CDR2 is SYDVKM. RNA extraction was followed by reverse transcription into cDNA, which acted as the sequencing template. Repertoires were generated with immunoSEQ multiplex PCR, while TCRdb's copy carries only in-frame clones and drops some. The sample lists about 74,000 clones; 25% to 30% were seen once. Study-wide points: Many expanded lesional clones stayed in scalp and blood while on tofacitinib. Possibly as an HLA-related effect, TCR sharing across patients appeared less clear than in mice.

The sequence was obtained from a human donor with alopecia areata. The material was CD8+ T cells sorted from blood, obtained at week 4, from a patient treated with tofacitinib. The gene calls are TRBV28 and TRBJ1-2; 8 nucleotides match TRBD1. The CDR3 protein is CASSWLRDRPPYGYTF. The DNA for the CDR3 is TGTGCCAGCAGTTGGCTCCGGGACAGGCCCCCGTATGGCTACACCTTC.